This TCR beta chain was recovered during a study of cytomegalovirus exposure and HLA in healthy donors. Study conclusions and caveats: Common viral pathogens were later found to be apparently linked to several of the most significant clusters. Researchers reportedly found TCR beta sequences accurately predicted most subjects' HLA-A and HLA-B alleles.

There are 15 residues in the CDR3. V was shortened by 6 bases and J by 5 bases, with 18 bases between the two germline ends. Germline V gene data show CDR1 as MNHEY and CDR2 as SVGAGI. About this clone itself: Its antigen is currently unknown.

It was with 60 Vbeta and 13 Jbeta primers that the PCR ran. The table came from immunoSEQ multiplex PCR; TCRdb's copy has only in-frame clones and leaves some out. The profile shows 120,000 to 150,000 clones, around three quarters of them singletons. What was sequenced was PBMCs. The source of this sequence is a woman aged 40-49 years in good health and CMV-seropositive. The chain recombines TRBV6-5 with TRBJ2-3; possible D gene TRBD2, 6 bases. The CDR3: CASSDPGLTVDTQYF. CDR3 nucleotides: TGTGCCAGCAGCGATCCGGGACTGACAGTAGATACGCAGTATTTT.